This T cell receptor beta chain was obtained from a study of blood T cell repertoires in COVID-19. About the study: In each case, the material was cDNA or gDNA derived from T cells, B-cell-depleted T cells, or PBMCs.

Assignment of participants to cohorts was predicated upon participant-reported clinical history. Each recovered donor of Cohort 3 presented with two negative PCRs, clearance, or symptom resolution. Per the original methods: For nucleated cells, counts were estimated from reference gene primer amplification. The protocol was immunoSEQ multiplex PCR, while the TCRdb copy is restricted to in-frame clones and leaves out a portion. D and trimming come from the DNA, and the V and J calls and clone size come from that table. This table has more than 300,000 clones, around 83% appearing once. This CDR3 is 14 amino acids long. V lost 5 bases to trimming and J lost 1 base; unmatched junction nucleotides: 4. The germline gives CDR1 PRHDT, CDR2 FYEKMQ (reference sequence).

Sequenced: PBMCs or T cells enriched from blood (not recorded which). The receptor was derived from a woman aged 45-59 years who had recovered from COVID-19. V is TRBV13 and J is TRBJ1-1, with 7 positions matching TRBD1. The CDR3 DNA reads TGTGCCAGCAGCCCAGGGGGGTGGAACACTGAAGCTTTCTTT. This codes for CASSPGGWNTEAFF.